These T cell receptor beta chains were read from a single sample in a study of T cell responses to AZD1222 COVID-19 vaccine. Generated by immunoSEQ multiplex PCR, the TCRdb table keeps only in-frame clones and is missing some. The sample holds 45,000 to 70,000 clones, around 90% seen once. This sample comprised peripheral blood, obtained 28 days after the second AZD1222 dose. The receptors stem from an adult who received the AZD1222 COVID-19 vaccine. Both conserved end residues are part of each CDR3. D genes are given only for firm matches. For some rows the clone size is stated as once, few or many, or as a class when expanded; others skip it.

- TRBJ2-5 TRBV7-2 - TGTGCCAGCAGTCTGGGGGGGGCTGGGGAGACCCAGTACTTC CASSLGGAGETQYF
TRBD1 TRBJ2-5 TRBV5-1 - TGCGCCAGCAGCTTAGGTAGGGGGCTGTCCCAAGAGACCCAGTACTTC CASSLGRGLSQETQYF
TRBD1 TRBJ1-1 TRBV25-1 - TGTGCCAGCAGTGAAGTCGGGGACAGTGGTACTGAAGCTTTCTTT CASSEVGDSGTEAFF
- TRBJ2-3 TRBV12-5 - TGTGCTAGTGGTCCGGAGCTTTACGGGAGTACAGATACGCAGTATTTT CASGPELYGSTDTQYF
TRBD1 TRBJ2-5 TRBV6-1 - TGTGCCAGCAGTGAAGAGGGACAGGCCGGCCAAGAGACCCAGTACTTC CASSEEGQAGQETQYF
- TRBJ1-6 TRBV11-2 once TGTGCCAGCAGCTTAGGACGCCGTTCTAATTCACCCCTCCACTTT CASSLGRRSNSPLHF
- TRBJ1-1 TRBV19 - TGTGCCAGTAGTATCCGCTCTGAGAACACTGAAGCTTTCTTT CASSIRSENTEAFF
TRBD1 TRBJ1-5 TRBV4-1 - TGCGCCAGCAGCCAAAGGGCAGGGGGCGGTCAGCCCCAGCATTTT CASSQRAGGGQPQHF
- TRBJ2-3 TRBV19 - TGTGCCGCAGGATTGGGGGCCAGCACAGATACGCAGTATTTT CAAGLGASTDTQYF
TRBD1 TRBJ2-3 TRBV7-2 - TGTGCCAGCAGCCCTCGGACAGGGTCAGATACGCAGTATTTT CASSPRTGSDTQYF
- TRBJ2-3 TRBV12-3/TRBV12-4 - TGTGCCAGCAGTTTTGGGCTCACAGATACGCAGTATTTT CASSFGLTDTQYF
- TRBJ2-3 TRBV7-9 - TGTGCCAGCAGCTCCACCGCCCCGCAGTATTTT CASSSTAPQYF
- TRBJ1-1 TRBV3-1/TRBV3-2 - TGTGCCAGCAGCCAATCTGAAGGGGGGAACACTGAAGCTTTCTTT CASSQSEGGNTEAFF
- TRBJ2-7 TRBV7-2 - TGTGCCAGCAGCTTACCGGTCGCAGGGTCCCACGAGCAGTACTTC CASSLPVAGSHEQYF
TRBD1 TRBJ1-1 TRBV7-9 - TGTGCCAGCAGTCAACCTCCGGGACAGGGGAAAAACACTGAAGCTTTCTTT CASSQPPGQGKNTEAFF
- TRBJ1-4 TRBV5-4 few TGTGCCAGCAGCTTGTCGCCCGGCTACCGTGCAACTAATGAAAAACTGTTTTTT CASSLSPGYRATNEKLFF
- TRBJ2-2 TRBV2 - TGTGCCAGCAAGGCGGACGCGAACACCGGGGAGCTGTTTTTT CASKADANTGELFF
TRBD1 TRBJ2-7 TRBV14 - TGTGCCAGCAGTGACAGGGGAAAGCAGTACTTC CASSDRGKQYF
- TRBJ2-3 TRBV4-2 - TGTGCCAGCAGCCAAGTCTCCTCAGATACGCAGTATTTT CASSQVSSDTQYF
TRBD1 TRBJ1-4 TRBV5-4 - TGTGCCAGCAGCTTGGGACAGGGGGACGAAAAACTGTTTTTT CASSLGQGDEKLFF
- TRBJ1-3 TRBV6-1 - TGTGCCAGCAGTGATCACAAAGCCGGGGCCGGAAACACCATATATTTT CASSDHKAGAGNTIYF
TRBD2 TRBJ2-7 TRBV2 - TGTGCCAGCTCCCGGGGGGAATACGAGCAGTACTTC CASSRGEYEQYF
- TRBJ1-5 TRBV5-6 - TGTGCCAGCAGCTTTGGATCAGGGGTGGATCAGCCCCAGCATTTT CASSFGSGVDQPQHF
- TRBJ1-5 TRBV7-8 - TGTGCCAGCAGCCCAGCCCGACAGGACAATCAGCCCCAGCATTTT CASSPARQDNQPQHF
TRBD1 TRBJ1-2 TRBV2 - TGTGCCAGCAGAACGGGACAGGGGGCAGCTAACTATGGCTACACCTTC CASRTGQGAANYGYTF
- TRBJ1-5 TRBV5-1 - TGCGCCAGCAGCTTGGGGCAGAATCAGCCCCAGCATTTT CASSLGQNQPQHF
TRBD1 TRBJ1-1 TRBV3-1/TRBV3-2 - TGTGCCAGCAGGGCGGTCAGGGGGGCGGAAGCTTTCTTT CASRAVRGAEAFF
- TRBJ2-5 TRBV6-5 few TGTGCCAGCAGTTACTCTAGTCAATTTGAGACCCAGTACTTC CASSYSSQFETQYF
- TRBJ2-4 TRBV6-5 - TGTGCCAGCAGTAGGAATAACATTCAGTACTTC CASSRNNIQYF
TRBD2 TRBJ2-1 TRBV9 once TGTGCCAGCAGCGCCCGGGGACTAGCGCGTAGCTCCTACAATGAGCAGTTCTTC CASSARGLARSSYNEQFF
- TRBJ1-6 TRBV4-1 - TGCGCCAGCAGCCAAGGGGCAGACCATAATTCACCCCTCCACTTT CASSQGADHNSPLHF
TRBD1 TRBJ2-5 TRBV3-1/TRBV3-2 - TGTGCCAGCAGTCAACAGGGGGGTGAGACCCAGTACTTC CASSQQGGETQYF
- TRBJ2-3 TRBV7-3 - TGTGCCAGCAGCTTACTAGGAGGAAGACGCACAGATACGCAGTATTTT CASSLLGGRRTDTQYF
- TRBJ1-5 TRBV6-5 few TGTGCCAGCAGTACATTGGCCAATCAGCCCCAGCATTTT CASSTLANQPQHF
TRBD1 TRBJ2-7 TRBV27 - TGTGCCAGCAGTTCCAACAGGGGTTTAGAGGGCGAGCAGTACTTC CASSSNRGLEGEQYF
TRBD1 TRBJ2-2 TRBV20-1 once TGCAGTGCTAGTAACCGGGACAGGGGGAACACCGGGGAGCTGTTTTTT CSASNRDRGNTGELFF
- TRBJ1-1 TRBV6-5 - TGTGCCAGCACGGAGGTTGGGGAGACTGAAGCTTTCTTT CASTEVGETEAFF